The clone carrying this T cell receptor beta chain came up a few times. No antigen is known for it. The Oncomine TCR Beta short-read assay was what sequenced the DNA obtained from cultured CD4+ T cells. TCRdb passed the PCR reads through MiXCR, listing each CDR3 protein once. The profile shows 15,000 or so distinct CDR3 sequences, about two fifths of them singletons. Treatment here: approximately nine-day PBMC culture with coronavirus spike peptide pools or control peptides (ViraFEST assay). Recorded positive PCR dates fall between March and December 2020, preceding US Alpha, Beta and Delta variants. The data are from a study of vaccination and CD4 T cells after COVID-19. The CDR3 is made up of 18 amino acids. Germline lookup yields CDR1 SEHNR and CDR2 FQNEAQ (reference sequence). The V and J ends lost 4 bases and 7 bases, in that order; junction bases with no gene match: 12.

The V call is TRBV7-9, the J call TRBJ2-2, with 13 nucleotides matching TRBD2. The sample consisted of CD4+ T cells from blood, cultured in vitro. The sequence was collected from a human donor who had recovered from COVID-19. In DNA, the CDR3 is TGTGCCAGCAGCTCCTCTAGGACTAGCGGGAGAGGGGACGGGGAGCTGTTTTTT. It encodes CASSSSRTSGRGDGELFF.